The 25 T cell receptor beta chains below were found in one sample sequenced in a study of control samples from healthy donors and cancer patients. Sequenced by immunoSEQ multiplex PCR; TCRdb stores in-frame clones only, minus some. The data hold roughly 170,000 clones, with about 86% observed a single time. The sample taken for sequencing was blood. These receptors came from a young woman in good health.

CDR3 sequence (DNA): TGTGCCAGCAGCTTGGGACAGGGTAGCAATCAGCCCCAGCATTTT. Its translation: CASSLGQGSNQPQHF. The chain uses TRBV11-2 and TRBJ1-5; 9 bases map to TRBD1. This CDR3 comprises 15 residues. The trim removed 3 bases at V and 0 bases at J, leaving 0 bases unmatched. Per the germline V gene, CDR1 is SGHAT and CDR2 is FQNNGV.

The V call is TRBV27, the J call TRBJ1-2, with D possibly matching TRBD1 (6 bases). V was clipped by 5 bases and J by 4 bases, with 17 bases between them. Per germline, CDR1 MNHEY and CDR2 SMNVEV (reference sequence). This CDR3 spans 15 amino acids. CDR3 protein: CASSPRGGASYGYTF. The CDR3 DNA reads as TGTGCCAGCAGTCCGAGGGGGGGAGCGAGCTATGGCTACACCTTC.

The DNA of the CDR3 is TGTGCCAGCAGTTGGTCGGGGGAGCAGCCCCAGCATTTT. Protein sequence: CASSWSGEQPQHF. The chain joins TRBV27 to TRBJ1-5; D is perhaps TRBD1 (5 bases). V was clipped by 4 bases and J by 7 bases, with 11 bases between them. The CDR3 extends over 13 amino acids. CDR1 and CDR2 from the germline V gene are MNHEY and SMNVEV (reference sequence).

The chain has TRBV10-2 and TRBJ2-7, with 8 bases that match TRBD1. The CDR3 spans 13 residues. Looked up from germline, CDR1 is WSHSY and CDR2 is SAAADI. V trimming: 5 bases; J trimming: 7 bases; junction bases outside the gene matches: 7. CDR3 bases: TGCGCCAGCAGTCCGCAGGGGGCGCTTGAGCAGTACGTC. It codes for CASSPQGALEQYV.

This clone was picked up a small number of times. This chain links TRBV28 with TRBJ2-2; D not certain. Germline CDR1 reads MDHEN; CDR2 reads SYDVKM. The V gene lost 8 bases and the J gene lost 0 bases, with 7 bases spanning the gap. The CDR3 sequence is 13 residues long. In DNA form, the CDR3 reads TGTGCCAGCGGGTTACCGAACACCGGGGAGCTGTTTTTT. Protein sequence: CASGLPNTGELFF. Full variable domain (rest looked up from reference TRBV28 and TRBJ2-2): DVKVTQSSRYLVKRTGEKVFLECVQDMDHENMFWYRQDPGLGLRLIYFSYDVKMKEKGDIPEGYSVSREKKERFSLILESASTNQTSMYLCASGLPNTGELFFGEGSRLTVL.

This clone was observed once. The gene calls are TRBV7-8 and TRBJ2-4; tentatively, D is TRBD1 (5 bases). V dropped 2 bases and J dropped 1 base, with 15 bases sitting between them. Germline V gives CDR1 SGHVS, CDR2 FQNEAQ. There are 17 residues in the CDR3. The CDR3, as DNA: TGTGCCAGCAGCTTAATAAATAGGAAGGGGGCCAAAAACATTCAGTACTTC. Its protein product is CASSLINRKGAKNIQYF.

The V and J genes are TRBV9 and TRBJ2-7; weak D call: TRBD1 (5 bases). The CDR3 consists of 14 residues. V was clipped by 2 bases and J by 3 bases, with 12 bases between them. Germline V lookup: CDR1 SGDLS, CDR2 YYNGEE. The CDR3: CASSVEDNHYEQYF. CDR3 coding DNA: TGTGCCAGCAGCGTTGAGGACAACCACTACGAGCAGTACTTC.

The chain recombines TRBV3-1 (or the pseudogene TRBV3-2) with TRBJ2-1; D remains ambiguous. Germline lookup yields CDR1 LGHDT and CDR2 YNNKEL (reference sequence). The ends were cut back, 2 bases at V and 8 bases at J, with 7 bases in the middle. The CDR3 consists of 12 residues. The CDR3 DNA follows: TGTGCCAGCAGCCAATGGTCTGATGAGCAGTTCTTC. It codes for CASSQWSDEQFF.

J is TRBJ2-1 and V is TRBV6-5; D is unresolved. Germline CDR1 reads MNHEY; CDR2 reads SVGAGI. The ends were cut back, 10 bases at V and 6 bases at J, with 13 bases in the middle. CDR3 size: 12 residues. Written as DNA, the CDR3 is TGTGCCACCTCCTTCCCGCCCAATGAGCAGTTCTTC. As protein: CATSFPPNEQFF.

The chain is built from TRBV28 and TRBJ1-1, with TRBD1 identical over 9 bases. Looked up from germline, CDR1 is MDHEN and CDR2 is SYDVKM. The CDR3 covers 15 residues. V lost 6 bases and J lost 4; bases outside the gene matches: 9. This chain's CDR3 is CASRKPGTGSTEAFF. DNA of the CDR3: TGTGCCAGCAGAAAACCCGGGACAGGGTCCACTGAAGCTTTCTTT.

V and J are TRBV15 and TRBJ1-5; D remains ambiguous. The CDR3 consists of 12 residues. V lost 0 bases and J 4 bases, leaving 1 base between the germline ends. In germline, CDR1 is LNHNV, CDR2 YYDKDF (reference sequence). Here the CDR3 reads CATSRENQPQHF. The DNA for the CDR3 is TGTGCCACCAGCAGAGAAAATCAGCCCCAGCATTTT.

The chain joins TRBV6-5 to TRBJ1-1; a weak D match, TRBD1 (6 bases). V shed 6 bases and J shed 7 bases, with 15 bases lying between them. This CDR3 is built from 13 residues. CDR1 is MNHEY and CDR2 is SVGAGI in the germline V gene. CDR3 loop: CASSQGRAYEAFF. CDR3 coding DNA: TGTGCCAGCAGCCAGGGGCGAGCATATGAAGCTTTCTTT.

The chain has TRBV18 and TRBJ2-1; D perhaps matches TRBD2 (6 bases). This CDR3 is built from 14 residues. Trimming took 3 bases from V and 8 from J, leaving 14 bases between them. CDR1 is KGHSH and CDR2 is LQKENI in the germline V gene. CDR3 amino acids: CASSPASSAYEQFF. The CDR3 nucleotides are TGTGCCAGCTCACCTGCATCTAGCGCCTATGAGCAGTTCTTC.

The gene calls are TRBV24-1 and TRBJ1-2, with 8 nucleotides matching TRBD1. This CDR3 contains 14 residues. Germline V gene lookup returns CDR1 KGHDR and CDR2 SFDVKD. V shed 3 bases, J shed 5 bases, and the junction held 4 bases outside the gene matches. CDR3 amino acids: CATSDGDRLYGYTF. The CDR3 coding sequence is TGTGCCACCAGTGATGGGGACAGGCTTTATGGCTACACCTTC.

This clone has more than one count but fewer than ten. V gene TRBV7-9 combines with J gene TRBJ2-7; 8 nucleotides line up with TRBD1. The CDR3 consists of 16 residues. The V and J ends lost 5 bases and 1 base, in that order; junction bases with no gene match: 10. Germline values: CDR1 SEHNR, CDR2 FQNEAQ (reference sequence). CDR3 region: CASSGFGTGGSYEQYF. DNA of the CDR3: TGTGCCAGCAGCGGATTCGGGACAGGAGGTTCCTACGAGCAGTACTTC.

The table lists this clone with a count of one. This chain links TRBV6-5 with TRBJ1-5, with 8 bases fitting TRBD1. V lost 6 bases and J lost 4; bases outside the gene matches: 8. The CDR3 consists of 15 residues. Germline values: CDR1 MNHEY, CDR2 SVGAGI. CDR3 nucleotide sequence: TGTGCCAGCAGCGGACAGGGCACCCCAAATCAGCCCCAGCATTTT. Its translation is CASSGQGTPNQPQHF.

This clone was observed once. The chain is built from TRBV19 and TRBJ2-3, with TRBD1 matching over 8 bases. Trimming removed 3 bases from V and 4 bases from J; junction bases left unmatched: 9. Germline V gene lookup returns CDR1 LNHDA and CDR2 SQIVND (reference sequence). This CDR3 is 16 amino acids long. CDR3 amino acids: CASSIGIRQGSDTQYF. CDR3 DNA sequence: TGTGCCAGTAGTATTGGAATTAGACAGGGGTCAGATACGCAGTATTTT.

The V and J genes are TRBV19 and TRBJ2-7; D remains unclear. V was pared by 7 bases and J by 4 bases, with 8 bases between. The germline V gene has CDR1 LNHDA and CDR2 SQIVND (reference sequence). The CDR3 is made up of 11 amino acids. CDR3 loop: CASKAHYEQYV. The CDR3 DNA is TGTGCCAGTAAGGCACATTACGAGCAGTACGTC.

J is TRBJ2-7 and V is TRBV28; 10 positions match TRBD1. There are 14 residues in the CDR3. The V segment lost 8 bases and the J segment 4 bases; nucleotides outside the gene matches: 8. In germline, CDR1 is MDHEN, CDR2 SYDVKM. CDR3: CASLKPGQGYEQYF. CDR3 bases: TGTGCCAGCCTAAAGCCGGGACAGGGGTACGAGCAGTACTTC.

This chain links TRBV6-5 with TRBJ1-1; 10 bases align to TRBD1. Germline CDR1 reads MNHEY; CDR2 reads SVGAGI. CDR3 length: 15 residues. The ends lost 5 bases at V and 3 bases at J; junction bases unmatched: 6. The DNA for the CDR3 is TGTGCCAGCAGTCACGACAGGGGGCCTTACACTGAAGCTTTCTTT. Translating gives CASSHDRGPYTEAFF.

The sample holds one count of this clone. The chain recombines TRBV7-2 with TRBJ2-5; TRBD2 matches 8 bases. Looked up from germline, CDR1 is SGHTA and CDR2 is FQGNSA. V shed 4 bases, J shed 5 bases, and the junction held 9 bases outside the gene matches. The CDR3 covers 15 residues. CDR3 amino acids: CASSSTGGQEETQYF. CDR3 coding DNA: TGTGCCAGCAGCTCAACGGGGGGGCAGGAGGAGACCCAGTACTTC.

The V and J genes are TRBV12-5 and TRBJ1-2; TRBD1 is a possible D gene (5 bases). The length of the CDR3 is 14 residues. Germline V lookup: CDR1 LGHNT, CDR2 FRNRAP. Trimming pared 7 bases from V and 6 bases from J, leaving 18 bases between. The CDR3 region has the DNA TGTGCTAGTGCCCTCTTGTCCGGGGCTAATGGCTACACCTTC. This codes for CASALLSGANGYTF.

The rearrangement links TRBV7-9 to TRBJ2-5, with D uncertain. The CDR3 covers 11 residues. With 7 bases removed from V and 5 bases from J, the gap between germline ends came to 8 bases. The germline V gene encodes CDR1 SEHNR and CDR2 FQNEAQ (reference sequence). The CDR3 nucleotides read TGTGCCAGCAATAAGTTGGAGACCCAGTACTTC. Amino acids: CASNKLETQYF.

This chain joins TRBV9 and TRBJ1-2; the D gene is possibly TRBD1 (5 bases). The CDR3 has 15 residues. Germline CDR1 SGDLS, CDR2 YYNGEE. V was trimmed by 3 bases and J by 3 bases, leaving 15 bases between them. CDR3 sequence: CASSAYLGTDYGYTF. DNA for the CDR3: TGTGCCAGCAGCGCATACCTCGGGACCGACTATGGCTACACCTTC. Full variable domain (rest looked up from reference TRBV9 and TRBJ1-2): DSGVTQTPKHLITATGQRVTLRCSPRSGDLSVYWYQQSLDQGLQFLIQYYNGEERAKGNILERFSAQQFPDLHSELNLSSLELGDSALYFCASSAYLGTDYGYTFGSGTRLTVV.

This chain links TRBV5-6 with TRBJ1-1, with D possibly matching TRBD1 (6 bases). CDR1 is SGHDT, CDR2 YYEEEE, per germline. The CDR3 runs 16 residues. V lost 4 bases to trimming and J lost 1 base, with 17 bases between them. CDR3 sequence: CASSPAGGAWNTEAFF. The CDR3 nucleotides are TGTGCCAGCAGCCCGGCCGGGGGCGCCTGGAACACTGAAGCTTTCTTT.